This T cell receptor beta chain was sequenced for a study of shared clonotypes between healthy human individuals. TCRdb's copy holds only in-frame clones and misses some; the assay was immunoSEQ multiplex PCR. Of a few hundred thousand clones listed, around 76% are singletons. CDR3 length: 15 amino acids. Per germline, CDR1 MNHNS and CDR2 SASEGT. V shed 10 bases and J shed 1 base, with 19 bases lying between them. Ten or more counts support this clone. The receptor was isolated from a woman aged 40-49 years in good health. Some clones in this sample may be carry-over from other donors' samples. The sequencing input was PBMCs. This chain uses TRBV6-1 with TRBJ2-5; D perhaps matches TRBD1 (6 bases). This CDR3 reads CATARGGKLQETQYF. The CDR3 DNA reads TGTGCCACCGCGCGAGGGGGAAAACTCCAAGAGACCCAGTACTTC.